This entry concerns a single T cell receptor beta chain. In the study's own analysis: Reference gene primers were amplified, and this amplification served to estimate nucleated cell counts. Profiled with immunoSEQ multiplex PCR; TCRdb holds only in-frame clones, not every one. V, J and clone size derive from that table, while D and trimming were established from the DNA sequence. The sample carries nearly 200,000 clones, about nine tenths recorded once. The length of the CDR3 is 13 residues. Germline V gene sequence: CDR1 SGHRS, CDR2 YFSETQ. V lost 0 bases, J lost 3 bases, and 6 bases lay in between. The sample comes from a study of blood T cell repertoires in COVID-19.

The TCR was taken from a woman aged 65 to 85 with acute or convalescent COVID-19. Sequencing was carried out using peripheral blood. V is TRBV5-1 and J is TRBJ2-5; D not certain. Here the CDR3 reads CASSLAEKETQYF. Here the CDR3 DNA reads TGCGCCAGCAGCTTGGCGGAGAAAGAGACCCAGTACTTC. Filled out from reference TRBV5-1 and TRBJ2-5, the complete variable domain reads KAGVTQTPRYLIKTRGQQVTLSCSPISGHRSVSWYQQTPGQGLQFLFEYFSETQRNKGNFPGRFSGRQFSNSRSEMNVSTLELGDSALYLCASSLAEKETQYFGPGTRLLVL.